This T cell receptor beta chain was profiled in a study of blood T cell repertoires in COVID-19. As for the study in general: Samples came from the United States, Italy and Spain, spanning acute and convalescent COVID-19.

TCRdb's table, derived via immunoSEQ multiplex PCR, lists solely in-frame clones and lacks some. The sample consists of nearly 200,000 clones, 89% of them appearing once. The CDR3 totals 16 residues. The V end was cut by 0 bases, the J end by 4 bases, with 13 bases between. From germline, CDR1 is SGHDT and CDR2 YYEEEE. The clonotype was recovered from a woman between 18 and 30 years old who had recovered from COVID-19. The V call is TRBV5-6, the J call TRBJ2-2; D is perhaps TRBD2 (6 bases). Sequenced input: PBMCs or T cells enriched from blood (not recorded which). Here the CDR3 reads CASSLDLAIGTGELFF. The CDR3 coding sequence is TGTGCCAGCAGCTTGGACCTAGCGATTGGCACCGGGGAGCTGTTTTTT.